This entry lists 7 T cell receptor beta chains sequenced from one sample in a study of cytomegalovirus exposure and HLA in healthy donors. It was with 60 Vbeta and 13 Jbeta primers that the PCR ran. The data were produced by immunoSEQ multiplex PCR, yet TCRdb's version contains in-frame clones alone and is incomplete. There are under 150,000 clones in the sample; more than 60% occur only once, and around 1.5% lies in the top ten. The sequenced material came from PBMCs. These receptors were obtained from a woman in her late teens or twenties in good health and CMV-seronegative.

The sample holds a few counts of this clone. V and J are TRBV4-1 and TRBJ1-4; TRBD1 matches 7 bases. Per germline, CDR1 MGHRA and CDR2 YSYEKL. The CDR3 sequence is 16 residues long. Losses at the gene ends were 2 bases for V and 4 bases for J; bases not matched to a gene: 7. The CDR3 loop reads CASSQSRGEGNEKLFF. CDR3 bases: TGCGCCAGCAGCCAATCCAGGGGGGAAGGTAATGAAAAACTGTTTTTT.

The chain couples TRBV5-1 to TRBJ1-2; a possible D gene is TRBD1 (5 bases). Germline V lookup: CDR1 SGHRS, CDR2 YFSETQ. The CDR3 runs to 13 residues. V dropped 2 bases and J dropped 6 bases, with 11 bases sitting between them. CDR3 bases: TGCGCCAGCAGCTTAACCAGGGTGCATGGCTACACCTTC. It translates to CASSLTRVHGYTF.

This CDR3 is CASSSQDRIGQPQHF. The CDR3, as DNA: TGTGCCAGCTCATCCCAGGACAGGATAGGTCAGCCCCAGCATTTT. V is TRBV18 and J is TRBJ1-5, with 7 bases identical to TRBD1. From germline, CDR1 is KGHSH and CDR2 LQKENI. The CDR3 runs to 15 residues. V lost 5 bases and J lost 6; bases outside the gene matches: 10.

This chain uses TRBV4-1 with TRBJ2-7; TRBD2 aligns across 11 bases. The CDR3 contains 15 residues. Trimming took 5 bases from V and 0 from J; bases not matched to a gene: 3. The germline V gene encodes CDR1 MGHRA and CDR2 YSYEKL. CDR3 DNA: TGCGCCAGCAGCGCAACTAGCGGGAGCTCCTACGAGCAGTACTTC. Translation gives CASSATSGSSYEQYF.

This chain joins TRBV2 and TRBJ2-3; 11 nucleotides line up with TRBD2. The CDR3 has 23 residues. Germline V gene lookup returns CDR1 SNHLY and CDR2 FYNNEI. V lost 2 bases and J lost 3; bases outside the gene matches: 25. In nucleotides, the CDR3 is TGTGCCAGCAGTGAAAGGCAGGGGGGTTCGGCCATAGCGGGAGGGCCGGGTACAGATACGCAGTATTTT. This translates into CASSERQGGSAIAGGPGTDTQYF.

This chain joins TRBV30 and TRBJ2-3, with TRBD2 matching over 11 bases. Trimming cost V 3 bases and J 3 bases; bases outside gene matches: 5. The CDR3 loop spans 15 amino acids. Germline lookup yields CDR1 GTSNPN and CDR2 SVGIG (reference sequence). The CDR3 region has the DNA TGTGCCTGGAGGATTTTAGCGGGAGGGACAGATACGCAGTATTTT. Its protein is CAWRILAGGTDTQYF.

In DNA, the CDR3 is TGCGCCAGCAGCTTGACTAGCGCGCACTACAATGAGCAGTTCTTC. Its translation: CASSLTSAHYNEQFF. The chain couples TRBV5-1 to TRBJ2-1; TRBD2 matches at 7 bases. Germline CDR1 SGHRS, CDR2 YFSETQ. The CDR3 extends over 15 amino acids. The junction had 4 bases not matched to a gene; V was cut back by 1 base and J by 3 bases.